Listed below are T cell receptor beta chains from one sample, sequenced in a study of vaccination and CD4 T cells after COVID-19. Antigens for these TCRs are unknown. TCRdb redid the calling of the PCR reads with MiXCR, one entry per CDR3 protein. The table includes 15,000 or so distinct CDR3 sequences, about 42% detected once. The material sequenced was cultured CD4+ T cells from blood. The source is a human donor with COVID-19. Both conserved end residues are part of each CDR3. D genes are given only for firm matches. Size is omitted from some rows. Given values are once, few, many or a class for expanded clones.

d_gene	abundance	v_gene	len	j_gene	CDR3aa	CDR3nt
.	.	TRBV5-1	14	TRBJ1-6	CASSLDSRDSPLHF	TGCGCCAGCAGCTTGGACTCACGGGATTCACCCCTCCACTTT
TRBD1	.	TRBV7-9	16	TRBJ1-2	CASSLDGTGGGYGYTF	TGTGCCAGCAGCTTAGATGGGACAGGGGGAGGATATGGCTACACCTTC
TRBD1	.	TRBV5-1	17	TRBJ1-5	CASSLGTGTGWDQPQHF	TGCGCCAGCAGCTTGGGGACCGGGACAGGTTGGGATCAGCCCCAGCATTTT
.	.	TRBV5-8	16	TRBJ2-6	CASSLIRSTGANVLTF	TGTGCCAGCAGCTTGATAAGGTCGACTGGGGCCAACGTCCTGACTTTC
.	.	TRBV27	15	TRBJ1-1	CASSFVGSGGIEAFF	TGTGCCAGCAGTTTTGTCGGCTCTGGGGGCATTGAAGCTTTCTTT
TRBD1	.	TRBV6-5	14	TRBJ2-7	CASSYGQGAYEQYF	TGTGCCAGCAGTTACGGGCAGGGGGCCTACGAGCAGTACTTC
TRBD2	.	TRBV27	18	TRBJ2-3	CASSLSINFRTRTDTQYF	TGTGCCAGCAGTTTATCGATAAACTTTCGGACTAGGACAGATACGCAGTATTTT
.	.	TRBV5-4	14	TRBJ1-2	CASSTGTGNYGYTF	TGTGCCAGCAGCACCGGGACGGGCAACTATGGCTACACCTTC
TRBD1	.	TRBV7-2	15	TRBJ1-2	CASSPLEQGNYGYTF	TGTGCCAGCAGCCCTCTCGAACAGGGGAACTATGGCTACACCTTC
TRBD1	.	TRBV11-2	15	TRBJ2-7	CASSLGTGSTYEQYF	TGTGCCAGCAGCCTCGGGACAGGGTCCACCTACGAGCAGTACTTC
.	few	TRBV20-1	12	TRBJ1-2	CSGTVEGYGYTF	TGCAGTGGGACAGTGGAAGGCTATGGCTACACCTTC